The 24 T cell receptor beta chains in this list originate from one sample, sequenced in a study of blood T cell repertoires in COVID-19 (dated by TCRdb to between 2020 and 2021). Receptors were amplified or captured by the immunoSEQ multiplex PCR assay. TCRdb mirrors the immuneACCESS table, restricted to in-frame sequences. Some clones are absent from its copies; in checked studies, under half trace to an unresolved V gene, and the reason for the others is unknown. This sample comprises approximately 450,000 clones, 80% to 90% of them detected only once. The top ten clones comprise roughly 4.3% of the sample. Specimen: peripheral blood. These receptors were collected from a woman aged 25 to 45 with acute or convalescent COVID-19.

V usage is TRBV7-2 and J usage is TRBJ1-6, with 8 bases matching TRBD1. The CDR3 has 19 amino acids. Germline CDR1 reads SGHTA; CDR2 reads FQGNSA. V was pared by 6 bases and J by 9 bases, with 22 bases of the junction left unmatched. CDR3 sequence: CASSPTNRGDPYLGSPLHF. The CDR3 DNA is TGTGCCAGCAGTCCCACGAACAGGGGGGACCCCTATTTAGGTTCACCCCTCCACTTT.

The rearrangement joins TRBV11-2 to TRBJ1-4, with D tentatively TRBD1 (5 bases). CDR1 SGHAT and CDR2 FQNNGV come from the germline V gene. The CDR3 consists of 15 residues. V shed 1 base and J shed 8 bases, with 14 bases lying between them. DNA for the CDR3: TGTGCCAGCAGCTTAGGTCTTCAGGGAGGGGAAAAACTGTTTTTT. Translating gives CASSLGLQGGEKLFF.

The chain carries TRBV7-2 and TRBJ2-5; maybe TRBD1 (6 bases). CDR1 SGHTA and CDR2 FQGNSA come from the germline V gene. The V end lost 2 bases, the J end lost 1 base, and 11 bases lay between the germline ends. The CDR3 extends over 15 amino acids. The CDR3 DNA reads as TGTGCCAGCAGCTTAACGAGGGGGTCCCAAGAGACCCAGTACTTC. This codes for CASSLTRGSQETQYF.

The chain couples TRBV3-1 (or the pseudogene TRBV3-2) to TRBJ1-2; a possible D gene is TRBD1 (5 bases). The CDR3 covers 18 residues. Between the trimmed V and J ends, which lost 4 bases and 4 bases, there was a span of 25 bases. Germline V CDR1 and CDR2: LGHDT, YNNKEL (reference sequence). The CDR3: CASSPTAAHKTAIYGYTF. In nucleotides, the CDR3 is TGTGCCAGCAGCCCCACCGCAGCACATAAGACAGCGATCTATGGCTACACCTTC.

The V call is TRBV6-6, the J call TRBJ1-3; the D is unclear. Trimming left V 5 bases short and J 3 bases short, with 14 bases between. CDR1 and CDR2 (germline): MNHNY, SVGAGI (reference sequence). The CDR3 extends over 15 amino acids. The CDR3 DNA follows: TGTGCCAGCAGTCCCTCCCTTCTAGGTGGAAACACCATATATTTT. The encoded protein is CASSPSLLGGNTIYF.

This chain connects TRBV2 to TRBJ2-7, with D possibly TRBD2 on 5 matching bases. CDR1 and CDR2 from the germline V gene are SNHLY and FYNNEI. This CDR3 comprises 13 residues. Trimming removed 3 bases at V and 2 bases at J, with 8 bases between. CDR3 residues: CASSERATYEQYF. In DNA, the CDR3 is TGTGCCAGCAGTGAGAGGGCCACCTACGAGCAGTACTTC.

The chain links TRBV7-9 to TRBJ2-3; 8 bases map to TRBD2. The junction had 5 bases not matched to a gene; V was cut back by 1 base and J by 2 bases. The CDR3 covers 16 residues. Germline V CDR1 and CDR2: SEHNR, FQNEAQ (reference sequence). In DNA, the CDR3 is TGTGCCAGCAGCTTAGTTCCCGGGGGGGTCACAGATACGCAGTATTTT. As protein: CASSLVPGGVTDTQYF.

This chain joins TRBV7-2 and TRBJ1-6; 8 bases map to TRBD1. CDR1 is SGHTA and CDR2 is FQGNSA in the germline V gene. The CDR3 spans 14 residues. V trimming: 5 bases; J trimming: 10 bases; junction bases outside the gene matches: 7. The CDR3 region is CASSANRGESPLHF. CDR3 nucleotide sequence: TGTGCCAGCAGCGCGAACAGGGGGGAGTCACCCCTCCACTTT. The variable domain in full, completed from reference TRBV7-2 and TRBJ1-6, reads GAGVSQSPSNKVTEKGKDVELRCDPISGHTALYWYRQSLGQGLEFLIYFQGNSAPDKSGLPSDRFSAERTGGSVSTLTIQRTQQEDSAVYLCASSANRGESPLHFGNGTRLTVT.

This chain links TRBV28 with TRBJ1-2, with D tentatively TRBD1 (6 bases). CDR3 length: 14 residues. Between the trimmed V and J ends, which lost 5 bases and 4 bases, there was a span of 14 bases. Germline V gene data show CDR1 as MDHEN and CDR2 as SYDVKM. CDR3 DNA sequence: TGTGCCAGCAGTACCCTACAGGGTTCCTATGGCTACACCTTC. It encodes CASSTLQGSYGYTF.

CDR3 sequence (DNA): TGTGCCAGCAGCTTGGGACAGAAGAATTCACCCCTCCACTTT. Protein: CASSLGQKNSPLHF. V usage is TRBV11-2 and J usage is TRBJ1-6; TRBD1 aligns across 7 bases. Germline loops: CDR1 SGHAT, CDR2 FQNNGV. This CDR3 spans 14 amino acids. With 3 bases clipped from V and 7 bases from J, the junction kept 3 bases outside the gene matches.

The chain recombines TRBV6-5 with TRBJ1-1; no definite D call. V lost 6 bases and J 6 bases, leaving 11 bases between the germline ends. The CDR3 covers 12 residues. The germline V gene encodes CDR1 MNHEY and CDR2 SVGAGI. Here the CDR3 DNA reads TGTGCCAGCAGCTTATACGGAGCTGAAGCTTTCTTT. It translates to CASSLYGAEAFF.

The chain has TRBV3-1 (or the pseudogene TRBV3-2) and TRBJ2-7; D remains ambiguous. Germline V gene data show CDR1 as LGHDT and CDR2 as YNNKEL (reference sequence). The CDR3 is 14 residues long. The V end was cut by 3 bases, the J end by 3 bases, with 12 bases between. The CDR3 nucleotides are TGTGCCAGCAGCCAGGCAAGTGGTGACTACGAGCAGTACTTC. This codes for CASSQASGDYEQYF.

This chain links TRBV9 with TRBJ2-1; possibly TRBD1 for D (6 bases). In germline, CDR1 is SGDLS, CDR2 YYNGEE. The CDR3 consists of 16 residues. Trimming left V 3 bases short and J 4 bases short, with 17 bases between. The CDR3 reads CASSAAVGTPYNEQFF. CDR3 sequence (DNA): TGTGCCAGCAGCGCTGCGGTTGGGACACCGTACAATGAGCAGTTCTTC.

The chain has TRBV4-1 and TRBJ1-4, with D possibly TRBD1 on 5 matching bases. Germline V gives CDR1 MGHRA, CDR2 YSYEKL. Between the trimmed V and J ends, which lost 1 base and 8 bases, there was a span of 14 bases. The CDR3 is made up of 15 amino acids. In DNA form, the CDR3 reads TGCGCCAGCAGCCAAGTGCAGGGAGGGCGCGAAAAACTGTTTTTT. Amino acids: CASSQVQGGREKLFF.

The chain uses TRBV5-6 and TRBJ1-4; D is unclear. Germline lookup yields CDR1 SGHDT and CDR2 YYEEEE. The V and J ends lost 0 bases and 5 bases respectively, with 8 bases between them. This CDR3 has 14 amino acids. The CDR3 nucleotides read TGTGCCAGCAGCTTGGACGGACTGAATGAAAAACTGTTTTTT. Protein: CASSLDGLNEKLFF.

A single count supports this clone. The sample has other DNA sequences that encode this CDR3 too. This chain uses TRBV30 with TRBJ2-7, with 7 bases lining up with TRBD2. J gave up 7 bases and V 0 bases, and 3 bases lay outside the gene matches. The germline V gene encodes CDR1 GTSNPN and CDR2 SVGIG (reference sequence). This CDR3 has 12 amino acids. The CDR3 nucleotides are TGTGCCTGGAGTGTAGGGAGGGGAGAGCAGTACTTC. Translating it yields CAWSVGRGEQYF. Based on the CDR3 plus reference TRBV30 and TRBJ2-7, the full variable domain is SQTIHQWPATLVQPVGSPLSLECTVEGTSNPNLYWYRQAAGRGLQLLFYSVGIGQISSEVPQNLSASRPQDRQFILSSKKLLLSDSGFYLCAWSVGRGEQYFGPGTRLTVT.

The V gene is TRBV3-1 (or the pseudogene TRBV3-2), the J gene TRBJ2-5; the D gene is possibly TRBD1 (6 bases). The V end was cut by 6 bases, the J end by 5 bases, with 19 bases between. From germline, CDR1 is LGHDT and CDR2 YNNKEL (reference sequence). The CDR3 sequence is 15 residues long. The CDR3 loop reads CASRPGVHSRETQYF. CDR3 nucleotide sequence: TGTGCCAGCAGGCCAGGGGTCCACAGCAGGGAGACCCAGTACTTC.

The V and J genes are TRBV20-1 and TRBJ1-3; D ambiguous. This CDR3 has 13 residues. From germline, CDR1 is DFQATT and CDR2 SNEGSKA (reference sequence). The V gene lost 3 bases and the J gene lost 1 base, with 7 bases spanning the gap. The CDR3, as DNA: TGCAGTGCTAGTCGGGAGTCTGGAAACACCATATATTTT. This codes for CSASRESGNTIYF.

This clone was detected only once. The V call is TRBV6-5, the J call TRBJ1-2, with D possibly being TRBD1 (5 bases). The CDR3 has 15 amino acids. Germline V CDR1 and CDR2: MNHEY, SVGAGI. V was pared by 0 bases and J by 6 bases, with 14 bases between. The CDR3 DNA reads as TGTGCCAGCAGTTACTCGAACAGGCCCCTGGATGGCTACACCTTC. Translated, it gives CASSYSNRPLDGYTF.

The rearrangement links TRBV7-2 to TRBJ2-3, with TRBD2 identical over 10 bases. The germline V gene has CDR1 SGHTA and CDR2 FQGNSA. This CDR3 spans 14 amino acids. The V segment lost 0 bases and the J segment 9 bases; nucleotides outside the gene matches: 3. CDR3 region: CASSLALSGGTQYF. The CDR3 DNA is TGTGCCAGCAGCTTAGCCCTTAGCGGGGGGACGCAGTATTTT.

V and J are TRBV3-1 (or the pseudogene TRBV3-2) and TRBJ1-3, with a weak D call TRBD1 (6 bases). Looked up from germline, CDR1 is LGHDT and CDR2 is YNNKEL (reference sequence). The V gene lost 3 bases and the J gene lost 0 bases, with 12 bases spanning the gap. This CDR3 region has 16 residues. This chain's CDR3 is CASSQRDIGSGNTIYF. Written as DNA, the CDR3 is TGTGCCAGCAGCCAGAGGGACATCGGCTCTGGAAACACCATATATTTT.

This sequence joins TRBV9 and TRBJ1-2, with D maybe TRBD1 (6 bases). The germline V gene encodes CDR1 SGDLS and CDR2 YYNGEE. Trimming shortened V by 0 bases and J by 2 bases, and 11 bases separated the two germline ends. The length of the CDR3 is 15 residues. CDR3 region: CASSVATGWNYGYTF. Written as DNA, the CDR3 is TGTGCCAGCAGCGTAGCTACAGGGTGGAACTATGGCTACACCTTC.

The rearrangement uses TRBV6-6 and TRBJ1-2; D is uncertain. Germline CDR1 MNHNY, CDR2 SVGAGI (reference sequence). The CDR3 consists of 13 residues. The V gene lost 2 bases and the J gene lost 2 bases, with 6 bases spanning the gap. For the CDR3, the DNA is TGTGCCAGCAGTTACGGAGTGAACTATGGCTACACCTTC. Its protein is CASSYGVNYGYTF.

The gene calls are TRBV27 and TRBJ1-5; 11 bases align to TRBD1. J lost 4 bases, V lost 8 bases, and 19 bases had no gene match. CDR3 length equals 19 residues. The germline V gene encodes CDR1 MNHEY and CDR2 SMNVEV (reference sequence). The CDR3 DNA reads as TGTGCCAGCTCCGAGGGGTGGACAGGGGGCGAGTCGATGAATCAGCCCCAGCATTTT. This gives the protein CASSEGWTGGESMNQPQHF.